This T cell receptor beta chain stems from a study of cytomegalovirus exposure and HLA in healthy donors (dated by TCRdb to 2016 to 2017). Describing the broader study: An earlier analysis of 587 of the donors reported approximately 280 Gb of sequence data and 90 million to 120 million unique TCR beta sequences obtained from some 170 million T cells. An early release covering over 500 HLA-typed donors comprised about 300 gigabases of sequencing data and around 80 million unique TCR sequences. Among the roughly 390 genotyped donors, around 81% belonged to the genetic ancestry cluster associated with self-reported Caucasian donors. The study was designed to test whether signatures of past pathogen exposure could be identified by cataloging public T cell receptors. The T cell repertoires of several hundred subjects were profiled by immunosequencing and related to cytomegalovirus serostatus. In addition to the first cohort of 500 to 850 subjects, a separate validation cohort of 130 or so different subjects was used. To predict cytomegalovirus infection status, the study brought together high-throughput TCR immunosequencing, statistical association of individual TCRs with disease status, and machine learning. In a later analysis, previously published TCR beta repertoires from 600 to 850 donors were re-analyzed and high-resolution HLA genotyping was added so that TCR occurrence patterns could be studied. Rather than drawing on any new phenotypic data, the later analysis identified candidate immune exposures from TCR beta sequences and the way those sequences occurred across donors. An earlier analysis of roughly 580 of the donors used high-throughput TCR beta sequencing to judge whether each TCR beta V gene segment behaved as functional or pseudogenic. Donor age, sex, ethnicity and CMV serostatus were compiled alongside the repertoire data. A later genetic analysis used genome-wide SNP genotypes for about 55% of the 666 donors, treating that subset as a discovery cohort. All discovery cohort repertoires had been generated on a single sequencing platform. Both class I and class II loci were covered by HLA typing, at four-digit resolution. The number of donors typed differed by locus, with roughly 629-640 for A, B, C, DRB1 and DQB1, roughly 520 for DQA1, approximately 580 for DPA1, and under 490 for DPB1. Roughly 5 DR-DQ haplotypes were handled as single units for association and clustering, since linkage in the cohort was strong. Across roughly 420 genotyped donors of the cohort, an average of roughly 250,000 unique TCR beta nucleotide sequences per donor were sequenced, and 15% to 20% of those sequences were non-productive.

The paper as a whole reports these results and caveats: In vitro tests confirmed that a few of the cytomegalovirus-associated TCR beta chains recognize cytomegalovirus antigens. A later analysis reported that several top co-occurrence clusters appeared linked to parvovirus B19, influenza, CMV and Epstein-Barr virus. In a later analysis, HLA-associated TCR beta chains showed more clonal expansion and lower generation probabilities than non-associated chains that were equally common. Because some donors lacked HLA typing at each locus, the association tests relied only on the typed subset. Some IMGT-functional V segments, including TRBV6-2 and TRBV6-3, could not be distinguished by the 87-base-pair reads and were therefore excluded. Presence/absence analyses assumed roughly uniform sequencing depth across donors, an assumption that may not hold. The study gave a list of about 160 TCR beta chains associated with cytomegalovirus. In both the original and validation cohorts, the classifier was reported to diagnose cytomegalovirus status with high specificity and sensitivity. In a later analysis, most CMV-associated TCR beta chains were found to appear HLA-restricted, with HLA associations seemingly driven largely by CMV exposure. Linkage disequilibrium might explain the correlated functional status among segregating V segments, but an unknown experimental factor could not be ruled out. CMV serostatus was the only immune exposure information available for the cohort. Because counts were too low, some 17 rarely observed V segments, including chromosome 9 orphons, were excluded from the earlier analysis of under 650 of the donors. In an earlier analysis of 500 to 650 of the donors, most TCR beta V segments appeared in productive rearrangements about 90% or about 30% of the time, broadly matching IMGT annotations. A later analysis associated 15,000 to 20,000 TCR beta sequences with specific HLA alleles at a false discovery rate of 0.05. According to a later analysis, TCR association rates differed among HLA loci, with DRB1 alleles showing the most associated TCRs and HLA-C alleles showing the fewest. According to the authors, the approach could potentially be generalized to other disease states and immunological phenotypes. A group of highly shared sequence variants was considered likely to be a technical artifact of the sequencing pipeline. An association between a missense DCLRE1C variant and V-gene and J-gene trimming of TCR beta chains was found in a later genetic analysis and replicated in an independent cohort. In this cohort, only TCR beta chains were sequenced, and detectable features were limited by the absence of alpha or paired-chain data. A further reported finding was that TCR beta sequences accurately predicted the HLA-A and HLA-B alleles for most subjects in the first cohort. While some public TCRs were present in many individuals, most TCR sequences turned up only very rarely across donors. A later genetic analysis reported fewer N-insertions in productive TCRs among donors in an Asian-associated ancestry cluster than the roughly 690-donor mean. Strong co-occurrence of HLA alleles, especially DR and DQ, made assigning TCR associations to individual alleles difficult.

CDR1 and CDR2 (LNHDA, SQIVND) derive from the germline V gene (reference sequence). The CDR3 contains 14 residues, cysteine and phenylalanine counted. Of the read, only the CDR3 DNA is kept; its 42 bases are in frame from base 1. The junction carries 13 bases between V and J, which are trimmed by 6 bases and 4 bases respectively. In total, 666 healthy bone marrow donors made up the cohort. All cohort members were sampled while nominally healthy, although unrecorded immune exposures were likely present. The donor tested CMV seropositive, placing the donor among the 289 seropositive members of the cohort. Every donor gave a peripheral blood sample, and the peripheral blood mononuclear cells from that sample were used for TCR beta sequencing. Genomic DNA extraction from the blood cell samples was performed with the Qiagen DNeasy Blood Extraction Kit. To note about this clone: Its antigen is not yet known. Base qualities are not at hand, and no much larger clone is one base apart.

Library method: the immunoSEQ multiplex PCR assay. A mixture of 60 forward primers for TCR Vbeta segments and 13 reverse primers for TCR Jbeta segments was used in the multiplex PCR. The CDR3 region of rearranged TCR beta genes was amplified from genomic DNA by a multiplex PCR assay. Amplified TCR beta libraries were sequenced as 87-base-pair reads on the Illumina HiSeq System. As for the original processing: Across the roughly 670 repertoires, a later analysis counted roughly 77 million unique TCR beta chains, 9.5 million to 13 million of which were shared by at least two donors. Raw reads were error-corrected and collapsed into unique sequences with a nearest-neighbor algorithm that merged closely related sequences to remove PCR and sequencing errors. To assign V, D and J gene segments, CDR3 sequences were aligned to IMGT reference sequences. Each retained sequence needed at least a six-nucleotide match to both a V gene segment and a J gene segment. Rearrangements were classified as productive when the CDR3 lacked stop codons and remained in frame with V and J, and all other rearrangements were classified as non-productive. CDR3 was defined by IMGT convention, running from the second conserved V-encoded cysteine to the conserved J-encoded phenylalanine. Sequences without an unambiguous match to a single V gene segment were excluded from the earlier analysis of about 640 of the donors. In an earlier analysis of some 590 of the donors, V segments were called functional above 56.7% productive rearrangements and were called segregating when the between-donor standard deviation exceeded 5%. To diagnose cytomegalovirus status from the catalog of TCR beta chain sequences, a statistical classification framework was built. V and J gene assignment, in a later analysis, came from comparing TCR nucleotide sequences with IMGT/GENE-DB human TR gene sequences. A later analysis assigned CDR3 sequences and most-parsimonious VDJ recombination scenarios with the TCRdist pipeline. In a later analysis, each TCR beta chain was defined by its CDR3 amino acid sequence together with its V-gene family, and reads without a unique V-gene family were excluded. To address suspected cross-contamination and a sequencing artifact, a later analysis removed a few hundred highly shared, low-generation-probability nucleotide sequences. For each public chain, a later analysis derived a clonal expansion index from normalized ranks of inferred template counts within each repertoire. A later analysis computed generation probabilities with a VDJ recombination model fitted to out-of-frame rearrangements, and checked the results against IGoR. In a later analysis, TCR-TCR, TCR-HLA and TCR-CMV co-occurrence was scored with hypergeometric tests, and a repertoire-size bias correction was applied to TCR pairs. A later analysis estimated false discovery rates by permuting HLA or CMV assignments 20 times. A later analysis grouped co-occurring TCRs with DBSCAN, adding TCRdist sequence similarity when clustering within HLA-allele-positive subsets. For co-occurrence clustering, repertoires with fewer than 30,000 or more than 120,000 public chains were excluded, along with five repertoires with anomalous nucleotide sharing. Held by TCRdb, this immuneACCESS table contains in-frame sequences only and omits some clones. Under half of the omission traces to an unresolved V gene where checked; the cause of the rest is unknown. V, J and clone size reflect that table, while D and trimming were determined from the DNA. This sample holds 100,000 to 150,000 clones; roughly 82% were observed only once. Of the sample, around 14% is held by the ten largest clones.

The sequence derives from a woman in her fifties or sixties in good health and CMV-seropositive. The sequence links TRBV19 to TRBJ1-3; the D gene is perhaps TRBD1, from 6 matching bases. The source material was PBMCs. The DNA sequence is TGTGCCAGTAGGAGGTCGGGACAAGGAAACACCATATATTTT. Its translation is CASRRSGQGNTIYF.